Following are 7 T cell receptor beta chains from one sample sequenced in a study of blood T cell repertoires in COVID-19. Here immunoSEQ multiplex PCR was the method, and the copy in TCRdb shows in-frame clones only, minus some. Of some 200,000 clones in the sample, about 90% were seen once. Sequencing input: peripheral blood. These receptors all stem from a woman in her fifties or sixties with acute or convalescent COVID-19.

A single count supports this clone. The chain combines TRBV18 with TRBJ2-5; 9 bases align to TRBD2. V shed 3 bases and J 1 base; nucleotides not matched to a gene: 0. Germline CDR1 KGHSH, CDR2 LQKENI. The CDR3 loop spans 14 amino acids. The CDR3 coding sequence is TGTGCCAGCTCACCGACTAGCGGCCAAGAGACCCAGTACTTC. Translated, it gives CASSPTSGQETQYF.

This clone was counted once. J is TRBJ2-3 and V is TRBV7-2; 7 nucleotides line up with TRBD2. CDR3 length equals 14 residues. Germline-derived CDR1 and CDR2 are SGHTA and FQGNSA. V gave up 1 base and J gave up 8 bases; unmatched junction bases: 6. In DNA, the CDR3 is TGTGCCAGCAGCTTAGAAATCGGGGAGGGTACGCAGTATTTT. It codes for CASSLEIGEGTQYF.

The J gene is TRBJ2-7, the V gene TRBV7-9, with unresolved D. The CDR3 extends over 14 amino acids. CDR1 is SEHNR and CDR2 is FQNEAQ in the germline V gene (reference sequence). V shed 1 base and J shed 2 bases, with 9 bases lying between them. The CDR3 DNA follows: TGTGCCAGCAGCTTAGAGCAGGTTACCTACGAGCAGTACTTC. It yields the protein CASSLEQVTYEQYF.

The chain has TRBV10-3 and TRBJ1-6; 9 nucleotides line up with TRBD1. The trim removed 4 bases at V and 5 bases at J, leaving 0 bases unmatched. Germline values: CDR1 ENHRY, CDR2 SYGVKD. The CDR3 covers 14 residues. Written as DNA, the CDR3 is TGTGCCATCAGTGGACAGGGGGATAATTCACCCCTCCACTTT. The encoded protein is CAISGQGDNSPLHF.

The rearrangement links TRBV27 to TRBJ2-5, with 16 bases identical to TRBD2. The V gene end was trimmed by 5 bases and the J gene end by 5 bases; junction bases not matched to a gene: 11. Germline V gives CDR1 MNHEY, CDR2 SMNVEV (reference sequence). The CDR3 runs to 18 residues. This chain's CDR3 is CASSPGTSGRVIGETQYF. For the CDR3, the DNA is TGTGCCAGCAGTCCCGGGACTAGCGGGAGGGTTATCGGGGAGACCCAGTACTTC.

Turning to this clone: Other DNA sequences within the sample encode an identical CDR3. The chain uses TRBV19 and TRBJ1-5; D possibly corresponds to TRBD1 (6 bases). Germline CDR1 is LNHDA and CDR2 is SQIVND (reference sequence). The length of the CDR3 is 14 residues. Trimming took 0 bases from V and 4 from J, leaving 7 bases between them. The CDR3 DNA reads as TGTGCCAGTAGTATAGAAGGGGGAAATCAGCCCCAGCATTTT. It yields the protein CASSIEGGNQPQHF.

This clone was seen many times. CDR3 sequence: CASIPTGGLGETQYF. CDR3 sequence (DNA): TGCGCCAGCATTCCCACAGGGGGTCTGGGAGAGACCCAGTACTTC. The V gene is TRBV10-2, the J gene TRBJ2-5, with 8 bases matching TRBD1. Germline trimming cut 7 bases from V and 4 bases from J; bases unmatched to any gene: 11. This CDR3 is built from 15 residues. CDR1 is WSHSY and CDR2 is SAAADI in the germline V gene.